Listed here are 3 T cell receptor beta chains from one sample, sequenced in a study of blood T cell repertoires in COVID-19. TCRdb keeps only in-frame clones here, not all; method: immunoSEQ multiplex PCR. The data hold 250,000 or so clones, with 75% to 90% observed a single time. Input material: PBMCs or T cells enriched from blood (not recorded which). These receptors all come from a woman in her 40s who had been exposed to COVID-19.

This clone was seen just once. The genes are TRBV28 and TRBJ2-7, with 7 bases matching TRBD1. Germline V gene sequence: CDR1 MDHEN, CDR2 SYDVKM. The CDR3 is 14 amino acids. The V gene end was trimmed by 1 base and the J gene end by 6 bases; junction bases not matched to a gene: 6. CDR3 residues: CASSLLGHRGEQYF. CDR3 bases: TGTGCCAGCAGTTTATTAGGGCACAGGGGCGAGCAGTACTTC.

J is TRBJ2-2 and V is TRBV5-1, with TRBD1 matching over 7 bases. The CDR3 runs to 16 residues. V lost 4 bases to trimming and J lost 3 bases; unmatched junction nucleotides: 9. Looked up from germline, CDR1 is SGHRS and CDR2 is YFSETQ. The CDR3 is CASSPLTGPDTGELFF. CDR3 sequence (DNA): TGCGCCAGCAGCCCGCTGACAGGGCCGGACACCGGGGAGCTGTTTTTT.

This rearrangement joins TRBV7-9 to TRBJ2-1; 10 bases agree with TRBD2. V shed 2 bases, J shed 6 bases, and the junction held 4 bases outside the gene matches. This CDR3 region has 15 residues. Germline CDR1 and CDR2: SEHNR and FQNEAQ (reference sequence). CDR3 nucleotides: TGTGCCAGCAGCTTACTAGCGGGAGCTTTCAATGAGCAGTTCTTC. Protein product: CASSLLAGAFNEQFF.